The 19 T cell receptor beta chains below were found in one sample sequenced in a study of molecular identifiers for immune sequencing clone quantification. TCRdb reanalysed the PCR reads using MiXCR and keeps one entry per CDR3 protein. The table has approximately 670,000 distinct CDR3 sequences, about 20% seen once. The specimen was naive CD8+ T cells from blood, with Jurkat cell RNA spiked in. Subset meaning: FACS-sorted CD8+CD4-CCR7+CD45RA+ naive T cells. The receptor set was obtained from a human donor in good health. Some libraries in this study had Jurkat cell RNA spiked in.

J is TRBJ2-2 and V is TRBV7-9; TRBD1 is a possible D gene (5 bases). V was clipped by 1 base and J by 7 bases, with 13 bases between them. This CDR3 is built from 15 residues. The germline V gene encodes CDR1 SEHNR and CDR2 FQNEAQ (reference sequence). CDR3 sequence: CASSLVGDGDGELFF. Written as DNA, the CDR3 is TGTGCCAGCAGCTTAGTAGGGGATGGTGACGGGGAGCTGTTTTTT.

About this clonotype: No conserved phenylalanine or tryptophan is present at the end of the CDR3, so a read error is the likely explanation. V and J are TRBV5-1 and TRBJ2-7; D remains ambiguous. V was shortened by 2 bases and J by 3 bases, with 12 bases between the two germline ends. CDR1 is SGHRS, CDR2 YFSETQ, per germline. The CDR3 length is 14 residues. CDR3 nucleotides: TGCGCCAGCAGCTTCGGTGAGGTAGGCTACGAGCAGTACCTC. Amino acid sequence: CASSFGEVGYEQYL.

This clonotype has a count of ten or more. V and J are TRBV14 and TRBJ1-4, with TRBD1 matching over 8 bases. V was pared by 6 bases and J by 7 bases, with 7 bases of the junction left unmatched. Germline V gene lookup returns CDR1 SGHDN and CDR2 FVKESK. The CDR3 length is 14 residues. CDR3 loop: CASRHQGAGEKLFF. The CDR3 nucleotides are TGTGCCAGCAGACACCAGGGGGCGGGTGAAAAACTGTTTTTT.

This clonotype was detected ten times or more. The chain uses TRBV6-6 and TRBJ2-3; 11 nucleotides agree with TRBD1. The CDR3 has 13 amino acids. The V segment lost 6 bases and the J segment 6 bases; nucleotides outside the gene matches: 2. CDR1 MNHNY and CDR2 SVGAGI come from the germline V gene (reference sequence). This CDR3 is CASRRDRGDTQYF. As DNA, the CDR3 is TGTGCCAGCAGGAGGGACAGGGGGGATACGCAGTATTTT.

Many counts were recorded for this clonotype. The chain is built from TRBV7-2 and TRBJ2-5, with 10 bases that match TRBD2. V was clipped by 1 base and J by 5 bases; unmatched bases: 16. Germline loops: CDR1 SGHTA, CDR2 FQGNSA. The CDR3 totals 19 residues. CDR3 sequence: CASSLGRSGGPLSGETQYF. The CDR3 DNA reads as TGTGCCAGCAGCTTAGGTCGTAGCGGGGGGCCCTTATCGGGGGAGACCCAGTACTTC.

At least ten counts were recorded for this clonotype. CDR3 coding DNA: TGCGCCAGCAGCCACCGGGACGGAGAGTTCTACGAGCAGTACTTC. It translates to CASSHRDGEFYEQYF. The rearrangement joins TRBV4-1 to TRBJ2-7; D possibly matches TRBD1 or TRBD2 (5 bases each). Germline CDR1 is MGHRA and CDR2 is YSYEKL. The CDR3 extends over 15 amino acids. V lost 3 bases and J 3 bases, leaving 15 bases between the germline ends.

The table lists this clonotype with a few counts. The chain uses TRBV6-1 and TRBJ2-1, with D unresolved. CDR1 and CDR2 (germline): MNHNS, SASEGT. Trimming took 1 base from V and 1 from J, leaving 11 bases between them. This CDR3 is 16 amino acids long. The CDR3 DNA reads as TGTGCCAGCAGTGAAGTAGGTGCTAGGTCCTACAATGAGCAGTTCTTC. Translated: CASSEVGARSYNEQFF.

This clonotype occurred many times. The chain uses TRBV13 and TRBJ1-1, with 12 bases matching TRBD1. CDR1 PRHDT and CDR2 FYEKMQ come from the germline V gene (reference sequence). The CDR3 runs to 15 residues. After removal of 3 bases from V and 5 bases from J, the junction contained 4 bases not matched to a gene. CDR3 coding DNA: TGTGCCAGCAGCTTGGAGGGACAGGGGGCGACTGAAGCTTTCTTT. Translation: CASSLEGQGATEAFF.

The chain employs TRBV4-3 and TRBJ1-5, with D unresolved. The CDR3 runs 16 residues. The V gene's germline CDR1 is LGHNA and CDR2 YSLEER. The V end lost 0 bases, the J end lost 3 bases, and 12 bases lay between the germline ends. CDR3 protein: CASSQDRSGFNQPQHF. The DNA of the CDR3 is TGCGCCAGCAGCCAAGATCGAAGTGGGTTCAATCAGCCCCAGCATTTT.

This clonotype was recorded at least ten times. This chain links TRBV4-1 with TRBJ1-4, with 12 bases that match TRBD1. Losses at the gene ends were 4 bases for V and 3 bases for J; bases not matched to a gene: 3. This CDR3 is 16 amino acids long. Germline CDR1 is MGHRA and CDR2 is YSYEKL. CDR3 bases: TGCGCCAGCAGCCTGGGACAGGGGGCGCCTAATGAAAAACTGTTTTTT. Its protein is CASSLGQGAPNEKLFF.

The chain is built from TRBV28 and TRBJ2-7, with a possible D match to TRBD1 (5 bases). This CDR3 contains 15 residues. Germline V gene lookup returns CDR1 MDHEN and CDR2 SYDVKM. V lost 2 bases, J lost 6 bases, and 17 bases lay in between. The CDR3 sequence is CASSLKQGSFLEQYF. The CDR3 DNA reads TGTGCCAGCAGTTTAAAGCAGGGCTCTTTCCTCGAGCAGTACTTC.

This clonotype was seen ten or more times. The rearrangement uses TRBV6-5 and TRBJ2-5; D perhaps matches TRBD1 (6 bases). From germline, CDR1 is MNHEY and CDR2 SVGAGI. The CDR3 is 16 residues long. Trimming removed 0 bases from V and 1 base from J, with 12 bases in between. CDR3 in amino acids: CASSYSRGSPQETQYF. CDR3 coding DNA: TGTGCCAGCAGTTACTCCAGGGGCTCGCCCCAAGAGACCCAGTACTTC.

This clonotype came up many times. The chain combines TRBV28 with TRBJ1-4; D is ambiguous. Germline loops: CDR1 MDHEN, CDR2 SYDVKM. Trimming pared 4 bases from V and 4 bases from J, leaving 7 bases between. The CDR3 totals 13 residues. The CDR3, as DNA: TGTGCCAGCAGTTGGATGGGTAATGAAAAACTGTTTTTT. Amino acid sequence: CASSWMGNEKLFF.

This clonotype was recorded at least ten times. This chain links TRBV20-1 with TRBJ1-5, with TRBD1 matching 7 bases. Germline lookup yields CDR1 DFQATT and CDR2 SNEGSKA (reference sequence). This CDR3 comprises 15 residues. Trimming at V came to 0 bases and at J to 2 bases, leaving 4 bases not matched to a gene. CDR3 sequence: CSAREPGQGNQPQHF. DNA for the CDR3: TGCAGTGCTAGAGAACCCGGACAGGGCAATCAGCCCCAGCATTTT.

This clonotype was seen ten or more times. The chain joins TRBV27 to TRBJ2-5; 8 nucleotides line up with TRBD1. The CDR3 length is 15 residues. J lost 2 bases, V lost 7 bases, and 9 bases had no gene match. From germline, CDR1 is MNHEY and CDR2 SMNVEV (reference sequence). The CDR3 sequence: CASKLRDRLQETQYF. The CDR3 nucleotides are TGTGCCAGCAAACTCCGGGACAGGCTACAAGAGACCCAGTACTTC.

This clonotype appeared a few times. The genes are TRBV30 and TRBJ2-7, with 9 bases identical to TRBD1. Germline V gene lookup returns CDR1 GTSNPN and CDR2 SVGIG (reference sequence). V was clipped by 0 bases and J by 2 bases; unmatched bases: 2. The CDR3 contains 14 residues. The DNA of the CDR3 is TGTGCCTGGAGTGTAGGGGACAGGGCCTACGAGCAGTACTTC. Translation gives CAWSVGDRAYEQYF.

This clonotype was counted many times. This chain uses TRBV4-1 with TRBJ2-7, with D unclear. This CDR3 comprises 14 residues. Trimming shortened V by 0 bases and J by 7 bases, and 13 bases separated the two germline ends. Germline V gene sequence: CDR1 MGHRA, CDR2 YSYEKL. CDR3 sequence (DNA): TGCGCCAGCAGCCAAGAGGTTGCCCGGGCGGAGCAGTACTTC. This sequence encodes CASSQEVARAEQYF.

This clonotype has at least ten counts. This chain links TRBV28 with TRBJ2-7; the D gene is possibly TRBD2 (5 bases). Germline CDR1 and CDR2: MDHEN and SYDVKM. Trimming stripped 2 bases from V and 3 bases from J, with 11 bases between. This CDR3 is built from 14 residues. CDR3: CASSLRGFVYEQYF. The CDR3 region has the DNA TGTGCCAGCAGTTTACGGGGTTTCGTCTACGAGCAGTACTTC.

The CDR3 coding sequence is TGTGCTAGTGGTTTGGATGCGGAGCAAGGGGTAGGTGTGCAGTTCTTC. This translates into CASGLDAEQGVGVQFF. This sequence joins TRBV12-5 and TRBJ2-1, with D possibly matching TRBD1 (5 bases). The CDR3 has 16 amino acids. The germline gives CDR1 LGHNT, CDR2 FRNRAP. V lost 1 base, J lost 12 bases, and 22 bases lay in between.